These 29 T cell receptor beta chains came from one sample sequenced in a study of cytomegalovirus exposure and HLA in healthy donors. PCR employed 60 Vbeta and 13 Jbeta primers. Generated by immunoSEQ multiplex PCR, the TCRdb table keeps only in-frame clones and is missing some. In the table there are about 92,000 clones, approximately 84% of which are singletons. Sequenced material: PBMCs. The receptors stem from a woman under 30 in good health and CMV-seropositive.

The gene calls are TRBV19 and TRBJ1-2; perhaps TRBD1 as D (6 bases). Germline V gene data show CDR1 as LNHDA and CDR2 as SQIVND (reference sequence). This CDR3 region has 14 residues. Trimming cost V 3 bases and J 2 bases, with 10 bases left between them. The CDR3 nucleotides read TGTGCCAGTAGTATGGGACAAGTAAACTATGGCTACACCTTC. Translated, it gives CASSMGQVNYGYTF.

The chain's CDR3 is CSAGTGGDLERQYF. The DNA of the CDR3 is TGCAGCGCTGGGACAGGGGGTGACTTGGAGCGGCAGTACTTC. V and J are TRBV29-1 and TRBJ2-7, with 11 bases fitting TRBD1. Trimming at V came to 7 bases and at J to 9 bases, leaving 14 bases not matched to a gene. Germline CDR1 SQVTM, CDR2 ANQGSEA. The CDR3 sequence is 14 residues long.

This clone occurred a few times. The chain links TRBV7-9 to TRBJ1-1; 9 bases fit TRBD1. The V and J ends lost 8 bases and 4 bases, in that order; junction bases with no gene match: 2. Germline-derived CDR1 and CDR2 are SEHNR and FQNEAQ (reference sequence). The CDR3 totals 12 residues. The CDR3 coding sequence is TGTGCCAGCGACAGGGGGTCCACTGAAGCTTTCTTT. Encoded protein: CASDRGSTEAFF.

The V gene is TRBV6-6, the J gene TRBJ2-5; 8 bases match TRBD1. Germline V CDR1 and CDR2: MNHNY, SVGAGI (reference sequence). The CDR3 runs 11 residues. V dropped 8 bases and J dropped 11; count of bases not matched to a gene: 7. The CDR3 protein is CASAKGTGQYF. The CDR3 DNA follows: TGTGCCAGCGCTAAAGGGACAGGACAGTACTTC.

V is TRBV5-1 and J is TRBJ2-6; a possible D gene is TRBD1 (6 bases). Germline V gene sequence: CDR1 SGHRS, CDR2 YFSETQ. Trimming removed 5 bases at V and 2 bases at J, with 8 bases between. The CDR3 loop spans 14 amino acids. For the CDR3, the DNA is TGCGCCAGCAGAACAGGGACTGGGGCCAACGTCCTGACTTTC. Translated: CASRTGTGANVLTF. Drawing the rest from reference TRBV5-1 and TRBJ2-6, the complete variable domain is KAGVTQTPRYLIKTRGQQVTLSCSPISGHRSVSWYQQTPGQGLQFLFEYFSETQRNKGNFPGRFSGRQFSNSRSEMNVSTLELGDSALYLCASRTGTGANVLTFGAGSRLTVL.

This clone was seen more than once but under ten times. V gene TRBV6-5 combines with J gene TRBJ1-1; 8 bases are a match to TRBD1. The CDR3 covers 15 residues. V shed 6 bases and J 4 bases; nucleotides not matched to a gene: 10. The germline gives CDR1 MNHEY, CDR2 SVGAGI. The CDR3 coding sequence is TGTGCCAGCAGCAATCCAGGACAGGGTGTCACTGAAGCTTTCTTT. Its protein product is CASSNPGQGVTEAFF.

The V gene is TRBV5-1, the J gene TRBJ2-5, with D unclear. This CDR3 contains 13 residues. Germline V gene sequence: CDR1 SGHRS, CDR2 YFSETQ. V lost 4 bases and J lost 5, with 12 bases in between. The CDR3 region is CASSKRTEETQYF. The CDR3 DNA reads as TGCGCCAGCAGCAAACGCACTGAGGAGACCCAGTACTTC.

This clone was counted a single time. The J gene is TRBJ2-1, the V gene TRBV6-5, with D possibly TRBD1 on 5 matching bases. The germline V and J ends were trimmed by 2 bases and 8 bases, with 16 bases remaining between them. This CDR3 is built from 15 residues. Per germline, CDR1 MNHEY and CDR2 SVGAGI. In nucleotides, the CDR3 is TGTGCCAGCAGTTACGAGTGGGCAGGGAACCATGAGCAGTTCTTC. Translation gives CASSYEWAGNHEQFF.

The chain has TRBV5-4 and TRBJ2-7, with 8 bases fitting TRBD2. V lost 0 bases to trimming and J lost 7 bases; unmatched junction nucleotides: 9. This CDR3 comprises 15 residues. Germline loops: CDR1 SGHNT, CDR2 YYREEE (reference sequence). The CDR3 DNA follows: TGTGCCAGCAGCTTGGCCTCGGGAGGGCGGTTGGAGCAGTACTTC. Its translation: CASSLASGGRLEQYF. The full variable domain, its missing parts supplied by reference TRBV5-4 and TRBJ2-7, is ETGVTQSPTHLIKTRGQQVTLRCSSQSGHNTVSWYQQALGQGPQFIFQYYREEENGRGNFPPRFSGLQFPNYSSELNVNALELDDSALYLCASSLASGGRLEQYFGPGTRLTVT.

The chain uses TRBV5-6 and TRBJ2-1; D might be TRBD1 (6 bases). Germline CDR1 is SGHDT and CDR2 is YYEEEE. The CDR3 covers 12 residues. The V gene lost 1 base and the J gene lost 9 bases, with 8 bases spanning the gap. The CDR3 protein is CASSLQGSEQFF. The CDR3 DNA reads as TGTGCCAGCAGCTTGCAGGGGTCTGAGCAGTTCTTC.

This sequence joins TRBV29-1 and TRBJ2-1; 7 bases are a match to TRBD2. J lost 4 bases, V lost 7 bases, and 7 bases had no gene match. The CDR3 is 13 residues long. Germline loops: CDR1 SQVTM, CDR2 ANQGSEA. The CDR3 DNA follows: TGCAGCGCTGCCGGGACTATGTACAATGAGCAGTTCTTC. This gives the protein CSAAGTMYNEQFF.

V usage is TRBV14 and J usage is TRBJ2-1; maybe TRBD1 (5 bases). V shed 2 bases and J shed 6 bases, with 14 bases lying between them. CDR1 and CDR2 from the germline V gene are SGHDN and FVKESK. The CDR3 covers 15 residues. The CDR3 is CASSQLDRMGNEQFF. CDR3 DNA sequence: TGTGCCAGCAGCCAACTAGACAGAATGGGCAATGAGCAGTTCTTC.

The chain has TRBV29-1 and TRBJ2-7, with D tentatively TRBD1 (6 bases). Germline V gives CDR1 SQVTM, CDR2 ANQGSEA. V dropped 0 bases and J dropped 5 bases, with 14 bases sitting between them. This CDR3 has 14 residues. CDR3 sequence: CSVEERGGVDEQYF. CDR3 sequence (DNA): TGCAGCGTTGAAGAAAGAGGGGGTGTGGACGAGCAGTACTTC.

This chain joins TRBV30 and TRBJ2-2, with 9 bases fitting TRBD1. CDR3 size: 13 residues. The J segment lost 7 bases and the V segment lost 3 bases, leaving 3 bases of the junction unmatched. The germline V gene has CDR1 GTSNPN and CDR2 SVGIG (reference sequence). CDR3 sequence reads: CAWRRTGVGELFF. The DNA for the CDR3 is TGTGCCTGGAGACGGACAGGGGTCGGGGAGCTGTTTTTT.

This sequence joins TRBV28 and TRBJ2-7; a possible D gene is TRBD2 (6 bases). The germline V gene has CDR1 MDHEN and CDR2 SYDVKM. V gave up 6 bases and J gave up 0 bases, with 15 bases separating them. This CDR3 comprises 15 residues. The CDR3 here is CASSLFTGSSYEQYF. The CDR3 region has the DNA TGTGCCAGCAGCCTTTTTACCGGGAGCTCCTACGAGCAGTACTTC.

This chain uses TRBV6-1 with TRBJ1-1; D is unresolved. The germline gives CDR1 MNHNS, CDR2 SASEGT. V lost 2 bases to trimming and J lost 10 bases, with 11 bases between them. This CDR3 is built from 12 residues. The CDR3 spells CASSELGARAFF. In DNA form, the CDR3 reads TGTGCCAGCAGTGAATTAGGAGCGCGAGCTTTCTTT.

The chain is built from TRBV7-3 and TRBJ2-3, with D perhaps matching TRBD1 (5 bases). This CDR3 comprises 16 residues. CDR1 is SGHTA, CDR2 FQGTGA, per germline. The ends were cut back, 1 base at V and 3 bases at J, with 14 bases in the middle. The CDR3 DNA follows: TGTGCCAGCAGCTTAAGTGGGCAGGGAAGGACAGATACGCAGTATTTT. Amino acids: CASSLSGQGRTDTQYF.

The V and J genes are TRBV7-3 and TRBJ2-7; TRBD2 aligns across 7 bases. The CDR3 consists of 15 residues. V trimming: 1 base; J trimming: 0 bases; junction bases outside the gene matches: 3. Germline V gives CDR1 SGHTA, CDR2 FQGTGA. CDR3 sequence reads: CASSLKSGTSYEQYF. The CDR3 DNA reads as TGTGCCAGCAGCTTAAAAAGCGGGACCTCCTACGAGCAGTACTTC.

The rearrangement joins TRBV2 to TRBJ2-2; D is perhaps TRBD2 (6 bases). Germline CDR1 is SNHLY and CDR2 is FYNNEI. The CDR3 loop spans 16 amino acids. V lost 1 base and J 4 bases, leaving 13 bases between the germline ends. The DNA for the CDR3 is TGTGCCAGCAGTGAAGTTACCGGGAGTGGCACCGGGGAGCTGTTTTTT. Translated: CASSEVTGSGTGELFF.

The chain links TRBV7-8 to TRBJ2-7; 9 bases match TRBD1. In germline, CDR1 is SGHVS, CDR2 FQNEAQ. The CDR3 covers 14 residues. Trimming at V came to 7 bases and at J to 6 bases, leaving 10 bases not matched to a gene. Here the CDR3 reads CASNAPGQGSEQYF. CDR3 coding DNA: TGTGCCAGCAATGCGCCGGGACAGGGTAGCGAGCAGTACTTC.

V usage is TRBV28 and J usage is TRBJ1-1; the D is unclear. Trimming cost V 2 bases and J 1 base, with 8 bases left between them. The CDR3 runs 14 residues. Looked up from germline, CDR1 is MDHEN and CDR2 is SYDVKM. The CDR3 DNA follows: TGTGCCAGCAGTTTACAGGCAAGGAACACTGAAGCTTTCTTT. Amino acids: CASSLQARNTEAFF.

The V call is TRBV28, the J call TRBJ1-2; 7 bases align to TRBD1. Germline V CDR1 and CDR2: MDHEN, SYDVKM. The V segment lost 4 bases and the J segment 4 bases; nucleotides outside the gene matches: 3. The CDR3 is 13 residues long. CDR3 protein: CASSYRGSYGYTF. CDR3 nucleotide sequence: TGTGCCAGCAGTTACAGGGGCTCCTATGGCTACACCTTC.

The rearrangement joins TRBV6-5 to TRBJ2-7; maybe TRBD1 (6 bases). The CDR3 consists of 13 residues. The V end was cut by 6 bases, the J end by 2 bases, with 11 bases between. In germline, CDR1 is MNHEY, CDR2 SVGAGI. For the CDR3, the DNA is TGTGCCAGCAGGAGGACAGCAGCCTACGAGCAGTACTTC. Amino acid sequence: CASRRTAAYEQYF.

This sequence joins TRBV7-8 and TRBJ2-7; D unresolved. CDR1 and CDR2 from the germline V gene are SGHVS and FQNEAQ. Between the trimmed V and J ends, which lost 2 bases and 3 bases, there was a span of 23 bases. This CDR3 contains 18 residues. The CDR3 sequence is CASSLSPHDPHYYYEQYF. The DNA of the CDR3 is TGTGCCAGCAGCTTAAGTCCTCACGATCCCCACTACTACTACGAGCAGTACTTC.

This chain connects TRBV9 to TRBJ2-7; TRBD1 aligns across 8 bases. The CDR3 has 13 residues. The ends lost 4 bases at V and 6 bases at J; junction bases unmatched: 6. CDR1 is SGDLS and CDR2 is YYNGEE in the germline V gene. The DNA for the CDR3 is TGTGCCAGCAGCTCTCACAGGGGGGCCGAGCAGTACTTC. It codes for CASSSHRGAEQYF.

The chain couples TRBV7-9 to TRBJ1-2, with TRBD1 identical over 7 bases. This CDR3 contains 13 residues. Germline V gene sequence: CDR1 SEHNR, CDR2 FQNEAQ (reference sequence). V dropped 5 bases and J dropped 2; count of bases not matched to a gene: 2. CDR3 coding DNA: TGTGCCAGCAGCCCGACAGGGAACTATGGCTACACCTTC. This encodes CASSPTGNYGYTF.

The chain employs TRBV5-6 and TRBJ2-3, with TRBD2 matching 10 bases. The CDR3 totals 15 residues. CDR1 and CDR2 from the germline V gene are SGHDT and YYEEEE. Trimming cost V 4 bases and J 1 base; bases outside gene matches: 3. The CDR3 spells CASSASGGGTDTQYF. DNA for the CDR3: TGTGCCAGCAGCGCGAGCGGGGGGGGCACAGATACGCAGTATTTT.

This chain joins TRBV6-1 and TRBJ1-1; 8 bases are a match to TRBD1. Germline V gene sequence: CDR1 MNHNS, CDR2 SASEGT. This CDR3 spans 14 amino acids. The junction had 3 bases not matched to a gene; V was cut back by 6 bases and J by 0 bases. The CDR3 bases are TGTGCCAGCAGCTGGACAGGGATGAACACTGAAGCTTTCTTT. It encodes CASSWTGMNTEAFF.

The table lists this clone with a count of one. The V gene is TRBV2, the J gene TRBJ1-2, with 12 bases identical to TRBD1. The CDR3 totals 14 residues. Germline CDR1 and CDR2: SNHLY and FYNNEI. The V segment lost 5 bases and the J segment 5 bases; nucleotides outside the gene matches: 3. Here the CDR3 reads CASSLGQGAYGYTF. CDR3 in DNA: TGTGCCAGCAGTCTGGGACAGGGGGCATATGGCTACACCTTC.